Presented here are 6 T cell receptor beta chains from one specimen sequenced in a study of CD8 T cells in ankylosing spondylitis. MiXCR, run by TCRdb on the 5' RACE reads, gives a single entry per CDR3 protein. The sample lists about 92,000 distinct CDR3 sequences; around 10% were seen once. Input material: blood, either unsorted or a sorted T cell fraction (not recorded which). The receptors derive from a male donor with ankylosing spondylitis or in good health (not recorded which).

This clonotype was counted at least ten times. The chain has TRBV5-1 and TRBJ1-4; tentative D call: TRBD1 (5 bases). V was cut by 4 bases and J by 8 bases, with 21 bases left in between. This CDR3 region has 16 residues. Germline V gene data show CDR1 as SGHRS and CDR2 as YFSETQ. In DNA form, the CDR3 reads TGCGCCAGCAGCCGGACCCAGGGCAGTAACAGGGAAAAACTGTTTTTT. Its translation is CASSRTQGSNREKLFF.

This clonotype was detected many times. The rearrangement joins TRBV20-1 to TRBJ2-5, with 13 bases aligning to TRBD2. This CDR3 has 13 amino acids. Germline V gives CDR1 DFQATT, CDR2 SNEGSKA (reference sequence). The V segment lost 5 bases and the J segment 3 bases; nucleotides outside the gene matches: 0. CDR3 DNA sequence: TGCAGTGCTGGACTAGCGGGGGAAGAGACCCAGTACTTC. Translating it yields CSAGLAGEETQYF.

This clonotype has ten or more counts. CDR3 bases: TGTGCCAGCAGCCAAAACGACAGGGAAGAGACCCAGTACTTC. This encodes CASSQNDREETQYF. V and J are TRBV4-2 and TRBJ2-5, with 7 bases matching TRBD1. After removal of 2 bases from V and 3 bases from J, the junction contained 3 bases not matched to a gene. The germline gives CDR1 LGHNA, CDR2 YNFKEQ. CDR3 length: 14 residues.

This clonotype was seen ten or more times. The rearrangement uses TRBV28 and TRBJ2-5; D is uncertain. The CDR3 has 14 residues. V was pared by 2 bases and J by 4 bases, with 11 bases between. In germline, CDR1 is MDHEN, CDR2 SYDVKM. CDR3 residues: CASSLPRRSETQYF. CDR3 bases: TGTGCCAGCAGTTTACCCAGACGATCAGAGACCCAGTACTTC.

This clonotype was recorded many times. The chain has TRBV7-6 and TRBJ2-3, with 8 bases aligning to TRBD1. The CDR3 extends over 14 amino acids. V lost 4 bases and J lost 2; bases outside the gene matches: 2. Germline values: CDR1 SGHVS, CDR2 FNYEAQ. The CDR3 coding sequence is TGTGCCAGCAGCTCGGGACAGGCCACAGATACGCAGTATTTT. Its translation: CASSSGQATDTQYF. The variable domain in full, completed from reference TRBV7-6 and TRBJ2-3, reads GAGVSQSPRYKVTKRGQDVALRCDPISGHVSLYWYRQALGQGPEFLTYFNYEAQQDKSGLPNDRFSAERPEGSISTLTIQRTEQRDSAMYRCASSSGQATDTQYFGPGTRLTVL.

This clonotype was recorded many times. The J gene is TRBJ1-2, the V gene TRBV2, with D possibly TRBD1 on 5 matching bases. The CDR3 is 13 residues long. Trimming shortened V by 4 bases and J by 1 base, and 7 bases separated the two germline ends. In germline, CDR1 is SNHLY, CDR2 FYNNEI. CDR3 region: CASSADSNYGYTF. The DNA for the CDR3 is TGTGCCAGCAGTGCCGACAGTAACTATGGCTACACCTTC. The full variable domain, completed using reference TRBV2 and TRBJ1-2, is EPEVTQTPSHQVTQMGQEVILRCVPISNHLYFYWYRQILGQKVEFLVSFYNNEISEKSEIFDDQFSVERPDGSNFTLKIRSTKLEDSAMYFCASSADSNYGYTFGSGTRLTVV.